The T cell receptor (beta chain) described here comes from a study of shared clonotypes between healthy human individuals. Assay: immunoSEQ multiplex PCR; the TCRdb copy retains only in-frame clones and omits some. Of roughly 2.1 million clones listed, 90% to 95% are singletons. In regard to this clone: Its specificity is unknown.

General study findings and limits: As a rule, naive subsets had a larger estimated richness than memory subsets.

Per germline, CDR1 MNHNS and CDR2 SASEGT. The CDR3 consists of 16 residues. The V gene lost 2 bases and the J gene lost 0 bases, with 10 bases spanning the gap. Positively selected for CCR7, the CD45RO-negative cells used as naive CD8 cells excluded terminally differentiated effector memory CD45RA+ cells. This clonotype was obtained from a man younger than 30 in good health. Some clones in this sample may be carry-over from other donors' samples. The chain employs TRBV6-1 and TRBJ1-4, with D unclear. The specimen sequenced was naive CD8+ T cells from PBMCs. The CDR3, as DNA: TGTGCCAGCAGTGAACCTCCAGGAACAACTAATGAAAAACTGTTTTTT. Protein sequence: CASSEPPGTTNEKLFF.